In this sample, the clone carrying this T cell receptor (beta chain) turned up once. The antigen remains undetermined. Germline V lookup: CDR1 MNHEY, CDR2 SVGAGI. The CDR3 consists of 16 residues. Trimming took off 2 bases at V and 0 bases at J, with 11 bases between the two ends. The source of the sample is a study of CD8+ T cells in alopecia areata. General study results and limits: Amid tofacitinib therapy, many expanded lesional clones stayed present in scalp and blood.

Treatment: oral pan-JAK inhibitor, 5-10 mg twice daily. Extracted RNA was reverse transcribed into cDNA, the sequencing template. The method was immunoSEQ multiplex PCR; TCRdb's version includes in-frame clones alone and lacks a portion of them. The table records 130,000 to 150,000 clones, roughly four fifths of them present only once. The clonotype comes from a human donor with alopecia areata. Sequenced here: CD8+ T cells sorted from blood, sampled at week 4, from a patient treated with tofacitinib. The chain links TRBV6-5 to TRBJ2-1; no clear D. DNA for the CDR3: TGTGCCAGCAGTTACGTGGCTTCTAGCTCCTACAATGAGCAGTTCTTC. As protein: CASSYVASSSYNEQFF.